This T cell receptor (beta chain) is drawn from a study of PD-L1 blockade in urothelial cancer. Study at large: Blood analysis took place 3 weeks (second dose) and 6 weeks after treatment start. Study results and limitations: Clonality of blood TCR below the median before treatment predicted better survival.

Between the trimmed V and J ends, which lost 4 bases and 4 bases, there was a span of 17 bases. The CDR3 runs to 15 residues. CDR1 is SGHRS, CDR2 YFSETQ, per germline. In the case of this clone: Its specificity is not known.

The table came from immunoSEQ multiplex PCR; TCRdb's copy has only in-frame clones and leaves some out. Found here are some 120,000 clones, roughly 83% of them singletons; the top ten hold 3.2%. The time point denotes: pretreatment peripheral blood. Patients had urothelial carcinoma that was locally advanced or metastatic. Sequencing used PBMCs, obtained around atezolizumab (anti-PD-L1) treatment. The chain has TRBV5-1 and TRBJ1-1, with D perhaps TRBD1 (6 bases). The clonotype originates from a man aged 45-60 years with urothelial cancer. The CDR3 DNA reads as TGCGCCAGCAGCCTTGTAGGGGGGGCCGGCACTGAAGCTTTCTTT. Its protein is CASSLVGGAGTEAFF.